Below are 3 T cell receptor beta chains sequenced from a single sample in a study of radiation and T cells in renal cell carcinoma. Time point reported: baseline pretreatment blood. Specified treatment: 15 Gy SBRT to primary tumor, nephrectomy 4 weeks later. Clones were sequenced by immunoSEQ multiplex PCR, and TCRdb holds only the in-frame ones, with some missing. This sample has 90,000 to 95,000 clones, with about 79% found just once. The sequencing used blood, collected from a patient whose treatment included radiotherapy and nephrectomy. The source is a man between 60 and 70 years old with renal cell carcinoma.

The CDR3 loop is CASSFNTGTPYEQYF. The CDR3 DNA follows: TGCGCCAGCAGCTTTAACACCGGGACACCCTACGAGCAGTACTTC. The rearrangement uses TRBV5-1 and TRBJ2-7, with a possible D match to TRBD1 (6 bases). The CDR3 extends over 15 amino acids. Germline CDR1 SGHRS, CDR2 YFSETQ. V lost 2 bases to trimming and J lost 2 bases, with 14 bases between them.

The chain has TRBV5-1 and TRBJ2-7; TRBD1 aligns across 7 bases. This CDR3 has 14 amino acids. Germline assignment: CDR1 SGHRS and CDR2 YFSETQ. V shed 4 bases and J 5 bases; nucleotides not matched to a gene: 9. CDR3 in DNA: TGCGCCAGCAGCGCTGGTGACAGGGCCCACGAGCAGTACTTC. Encoded protein: CASSAGDRAHEQYF.

The V call is TRBV30, the J call TRBJ2-5; no clear D gene. Germline CDR1 and CDR2: GTSNPN and SVGIG (reference sequence). Trimming pared 2 bases from V and 5 bases from J, leaving 3 bases between. The CDR3 runs 10 residues. CDR3 sequence: CAWSRETQYF. CDR3 nucleotide sequence: TGTGCCTGGAGTAGGGAGACCCAGTACTTC.